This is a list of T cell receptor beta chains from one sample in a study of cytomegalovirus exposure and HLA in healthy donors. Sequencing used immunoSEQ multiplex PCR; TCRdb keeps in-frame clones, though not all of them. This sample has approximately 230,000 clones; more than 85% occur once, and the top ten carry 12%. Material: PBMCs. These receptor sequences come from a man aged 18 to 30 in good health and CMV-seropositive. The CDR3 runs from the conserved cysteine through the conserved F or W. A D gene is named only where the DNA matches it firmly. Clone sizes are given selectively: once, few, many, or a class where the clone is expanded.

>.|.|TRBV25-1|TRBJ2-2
CASSGLTGELFF
TGTGCCAGCAGTGGCTTGACCGGGGAGCTGTTTTTT
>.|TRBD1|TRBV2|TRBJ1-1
CASSVTGGEAFF
TGTGCCAGCAGTGTCACAGGGGGTGAAGCTTTCTTT
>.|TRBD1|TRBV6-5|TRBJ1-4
CASSDRGVNEKLFF
TGTGCCAGCAGTGACAGGGGGGTTAATGAAAAACTGTTTTTT
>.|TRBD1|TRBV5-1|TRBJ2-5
CASSLGTGQETQYF
TGCGCCAGCAGCTTGGGGACAGGGCAAGAGACCCAGTACTTC
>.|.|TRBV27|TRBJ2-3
CASSTALDTQYF
TGTGCCAGCAGTACTGCCCTAGATACGCAGTATTTT
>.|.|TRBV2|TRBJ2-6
CASSQRGAGANVLTF
TGTGCCAGCAGTCAAAGGGGGGCTGGGGCCAACGTCCTGACTTTC
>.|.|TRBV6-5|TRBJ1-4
CASKDQFNEKLFF
TGTGCCAGCAAAGACCAGTTTAATGAAAAACTGTTTTTT
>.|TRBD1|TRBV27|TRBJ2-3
CASSLSQGAGDTQYF
TGTGCCAGCAGTTTAAGTCAGGGGGCGGGAGATACGCAGTATTTT
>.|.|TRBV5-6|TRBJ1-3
CASSLTRGNTIYF
TGTGCCAGCAGCTTGACCAGGGGAAACACCATATATTTT
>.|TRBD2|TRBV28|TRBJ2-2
CASRSSGSGYTGELFF
TGTGCCAGCAGAAGTAGCGGGAGCGGGTACACCGGGGAGCTGTTTTTT
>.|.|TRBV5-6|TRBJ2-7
CASSWGRDNYYEQYF
TGTGCCAGCAGCTGGGGCCGGGACAACTACTACGAGCAGTACTTC
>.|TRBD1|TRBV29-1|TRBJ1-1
CSVETWTGPNTEAFF
TGCAGCGTTGAAACTTGGACAGGGCCCAACACTGAAGCTTTCTTT
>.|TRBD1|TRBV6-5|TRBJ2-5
CASSRQGSQETQYF
TGTGCCAGCAGTCGACAGGGGAGCCAAGAGACCCAGTACTTC
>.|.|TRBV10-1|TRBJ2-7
CASSGSPPYEQYF
TGCGCCAGCAGTGGATCCCCTCCCTACGAGCAGTACTTC
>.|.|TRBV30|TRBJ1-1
CAQTWTGNTEAFF
TGTGCCCAAACATGGACGGGGAACACTGAAGCTTTCTTT
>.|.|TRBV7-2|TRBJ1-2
CASSSWEAYGYTF
TGTGCCAGCAGCTCGTGGGAAGCATATGGCTACACCTTC
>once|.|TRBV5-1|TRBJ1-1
CASGLGMNTEAFF
TGCGCCAGCGGGCTGGGGATGAACACTGAAGCTTTCTTT
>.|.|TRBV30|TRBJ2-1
CAWSRYEQFF
TGTGCCTGGAGTCGATATGAGCAGTTCTTC
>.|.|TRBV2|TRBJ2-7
CASRGPSGEQYF
TGTGCCAGCAGGGGCCCGAGCGGCGAGCAGTACTTC
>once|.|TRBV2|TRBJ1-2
CASSQTTVANYGYTF
TGTGCCAGCAGCCAAACCACCGTAGCTAACTATGGCTACACCTTC
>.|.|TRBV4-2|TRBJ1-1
CASSLQENTEAFF
TGTGCCAGCAGCCTGCAGGAGAACACTGAAGCTTTCTTT
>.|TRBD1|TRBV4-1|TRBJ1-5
CASSPVDRGNQPQHF
TGCGCCAGCAGCCCAGTGGACAGGGGCAATCAGCCCCAGCATTTT
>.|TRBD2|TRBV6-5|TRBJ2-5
CASSYSPSGKETQYF
TGTGCCAGCAGTTACTCTCCTAGCGGGAAAGAGACCCAGTACTTC